Listed here are 27 T cell receptor beta chains from one sample, sequenced in a study of cytomegalovirus exposure and HLA in healthy donors (dated by TCRdb to the late 2010s). Library construction relied on the immunoSEQ multiplex PCR assay. The multiplex PCR relied on a mix of 60 forward primers for TCR Vbeta segments and 13 reverse primers for TCR Jbeta segments. TCRdb retrieved this table from immuneACCESS and kept in-frame rearrangements only. Not all clones are present; in checked studies, unresolved V genes account for under half, and no reason is known for the remainder. The sample includes roughly 160,000 clones, with 73% observed a single time. The ten largest clones take up approximately 5.6% of the sample. Input material: PBMCs. The receptors stem from a woman younger than 30 in good health and CMV-seropositive.

This clone has just one count. The J gene is TRBJ2-1, the V gene TRBV4-1; no clear D. There are 14 residues in the CDR3. V shed 1 base and J shed 7 bases, with 11 bases lying between them. Germline-derived CDR1 and CDR2 are MGHRA and YSYEKL. In nucleotides, the CDR3 is TGCGCCAGCAGCCAAGGCCCCGGTGCGAATGAGCAGTTCTTC. Translated, it gives CASSQGPGANEQFF.

This chain links TRBV14 with TRBJ2-1, with TRBD1 as a possible D gene (6 bases). The CDR3 spans 16 residues. The ends were cut back, 4 bases at V and 10 bases at J, with 23 bases in the middle. Germline CDR1 SGHDN, CDR2 FVKESK. CDR3 residues: CASSLTGSPPLSEQFF. The DNA for the CDR3 is TGTGCCAGCAGCCTCACAGGGTCCCCCCCCCTATCAGAGCAGTTCTTC. The variable domain in full, with the rest retrieved from reference TRBV14 and TRBJ2-1, is EAGVTQFPSHSVIEKGQTVTLRCDPISGHDNLYWYRRVMGKEIKFLLHFVKESKQDESGMPNNRFLAERTGGTYSTLKVQPAELEDSGVYFCASSLTGSPPLSEQFFGPGTRLTVL.

The chain combines TRBV4-1 with TRBJ2-1; 9 bases are a match to TRBD2. V was clipped by 1 base and J by 8 bases; unmatched bases: 6. The germline gives CDR1 MGHRA, CDR2 YSYEKL. The CDR3 sequence is 15 residues long. The CDR3 DNA follows: TGCGCCAGCAGCCAAGCCGGGACTAGCAGCGATGAGCAGTTCTTC. This sequence encodes CASSQAGTSSDEQFF.

This clone was observed once. The chain recombines TRBV29-1 with TRBJ2-5; 9 positions agree with TRBD1. Germline values: CDR1 SQVTM, CDR2 ANQGSEA. The CDR3 loop spans 13 amino acids. The V segment lost 6 bases and the J segment 5 bases; nucleotides outside the gene matches: 7. The CDR3 nucleotides read TGCAGCGTCGGACAGGGGAGTTGGGAGACCCAGTACTTC. It specifies CSVGQGSWETQYF.

This clone was detected a few times. One end of the junction does not line up with germline, which may come from a read error. This rearrangement joins TRBV7-9 to TRBJ1-1; D ambiguous. In germline, CDR1 is SEHNR, CDR2 FQNEAQ (reference sequence). The CDR3 totals 13 residues. Written as DNA, the CDR3 is TGTTCCAGCAGCTCGGGATCGAACACTGAAGCTTTCTTT. As protein: CSSSSGSNTEAFF.

The chain joins TRBV29-1 to TRBJ1-1, with 9 bases aligning to TRBD1. With 3 bases clipped from V and 2 bases from J, the junction kept 13 bases outside the gene matches. The CDR3 runs to 17 residues. The germline V gene has CDR1 SQVTM and CDR2 ANQGSEA. The CDR3 DNA is TGCAGCGTTGAGGGACCGGGACAGGGTATCAGAAACACTGAAGCTTTCTTT. Its protein is CSVEGPGQGIRNTEAFF.

The chain links TRBV7-2 to TRBJ1-2; D is possibly TRBD1 (6 bases). Between the trimmed V and J ends, which lost 7 bases and 8 bases, there was a span of 20 bases. CDR1 and CDR2 from the germline V gene are SGHTA and FQGNSA. This CDR3 region has 14 residues. CDR3 in DNA: TGTGCCAGCATCCCTCGCGGGGGCCTCTACGGCTACACCTTC. Encoded protein: CASIPRGGLYGYTF. The whole variable domain, filled in from reference TRBV7-2 and TRBJ1-2, reads GAGVSQSPSNKVTEKGKDVELRCDPISGHTALYWYRQSLGQGLEFLIYFQGNSAPDKSGLPSDRFSAERTGGSVSTLTIQRTQQEDSAVYLCASIPRGGLYGYTFGSGTRLTVV.

V usage is TRBV28 and J usage is TRBJ1-1; D is ambiguous. Germline CDR1 and CDR2: MDHEN and SYDVKM. This CDR3 comprises 15 residues. Trimming left V 7 bases short and J 1 base short, with 16 bases between. This CDR3 reads CASMNSKTGNTEAFF. The CDR3 DNA sequence: TGTGCCAGCATGAACTCCAAGACTGGGAACACTGAAGCTTTCTTT.

J is TRBJ2-5 and V is TRBV7-2; no clear D gene. Near its end, the DNA agrees better with TRBJ2-7, so the J call may be wrong. From germline, CDR1 is SGHTA and CDR2 FQGNSA. The CDR3 covers 15 residues. The CDR3 reads CASSLGKGSSYEQYF. The CDR3 DNA reads as TGTGCCAGCAGCTTAGGAAAGGGTTCTAGCTACGAGCAGTACTTC.

The CDR3 loop reads CASSPGLATTDTQYF. For the CDR3, the DNA is TGCGCCAGCAGCCCGGGACTAGCAACCACAGATACGCAGTATTTT. This chain links TRBV5-1 with TRBJ2-3, with 9 bases that match TRBD2. J lost 2 bases, V lost 4 bases, and 5 bases had no gene match. Germline values: CDR1 SGHRS, CDR2 YFSETQ. The CDR3 length is 15 residues.

This clone occurred a few times. This chain joins TRBV6-1 and TRBJ2-2; a weak D match, TRBD1 (6 bases). Looked up from germline, CDR1 is MNHNS and CDR2 is SASEGT. Trimming stripped 5 bases from V and 4 bases from J, with 11 bases between. CDR3 size: 14 residues. The CDR3 DNA is TGTGCCAGCAGTTTTCAGGGGATCACCGGGGAGCTGTTTTTT. Translating it yields CASSFQGITGELFF.

V usage is TRBV7-9 and J usage is TRBJ1-2; TRBD1 aligns across 9 bases. The CDR3 runs to 14 residues. V was pared by 6 bases and J by 7 bases, with 9 bases of the junction left unmatched. Germline lookup yields CDR1 SEHNR and CDR2 FQNEAQ (reference sequence). In DNA form, the CDR3 reads TGTGCCAGCAGTTACCGGGACAGGGTATTTGGCTACACCTTC. Its translation is CASSYRDRVFGYTF.

The rearrangement links TRBV4-2 to TRBJ2-3; maybe TRBD2 (5 bases). The CDR3 runs to 15 residues. Trimming took 0 bases from V and 1 from J, leaving 8 bases between them. Germline V gives CDR1 LGHNA, CDR2 YNFKEQ. The CDR3 here is CASSQEGGGTDTQYF. In DNA form, the CDR3 reads TGTGCCAGCAGCCAAGAAGGAGGCGGCACAGATACGCAGTATTTT.

This clone was detected only a few times. The chain carries TRBV28 and TRBJ2-1; weak D call: TRBD1 (5 bases). The length of the CDR3 is 14 residues. V was shortened by 4 bases and J by 9 bases, with 16 bases between the two germline ends. The germline CDR1 and CDR2 sequences are MDHEN and SYDVKM. The CDR3 spells CASSSINSGFEQFF. The DNA for the CDR3 is TGTGCCAGCAGTTCAATCAACTCAGGGTTTGAGCAGTTCTTC.

The chain is built from TRBV6-5 and TRBJ1-2; no clear D gene. V was clipped by 5 bases and J by 2 bases, with 9 bases between them. CDR3 length: 13 amino acids. Germline values: CDR1 MNHEY, CDR2 SVGAGI. CDR3 sequence (DNA): TGTGCCAGCAGTGGAGGTTCAAACTATGGCTACACCTTC. Its translation: CASSGGSNYGYTF.

Only a few counts were recorded for this clone. This rearrangement joins TRBV5-1 to TRBJ2-2, with 9 bases aligning to TRBD1. The germline V gene encodes CDR1 SGHRS and CDR2 YFSETQ. This CDR3 is built from 16 residues. The V segment lost 2 bases and the J segment 5 bases; nucleotides outside the gene matches: 7. This CDR3 is CASSLSLTGGTGELFF. CDR3 nucleotides: TGCGCCAGCAGCTTAAGTTTGACAGGGGGGACCGGGGAGCTGTTTTTT.

The rearrangement uses TRBV7-3 and TRBJ2-6; 7 nucleotides agree with TRBD1. Germline CDR1 and CDR2: SGHTA and FQGTGA. The J segment lost 4 bases and the V segment lost 7 bases, leaving 7 bases of the junction unmatched. There are 15 residues in the CDR3. The CDR3 DNA reads TGTGCCAGCACTATTGACAGGGTCGGGGCCAACGTCCTGACTTTC. It specifies CASTIDRVGANVLTF.

The rearrangement uses TRBV7-9 and TRBJ1-2; 7 positions agree with TRBD1. This CDR3 comprises 15 residues. Germline V lookup: CDR1 SEHNR, CDR2 FQNEAQ (reference sequence). Trimming cost V 5 bases and J 4 bases; bases outside gene matches: 10. CDR3 sequence reads: CASSRGTDYLYGYTF. In nucleotides, the CDR3 is TGTGCCAGCAGCCGTGGGACAGACTACCTCTATGGCTACACCTTC.

This clone has only one observation. V and J are TRBV10-3 and TRBJ2-3, with D possibly TRBD2 on 6 matching bases. Deletions cut 7 bases from V and 0 bases from J, with 8 bases between. The CDR3 covers 13 residues. Germline assignment: CDR1 ENHRY and CDR2 SYGVKD. CDR3 nucleotides: TGTGCCATCAAGGAGGGTAGCACAGATACGCAGTATTTT. The encoded protein is CAIKEGSTDTQYF.

V is TRBV5-4 and J is TRBJ2-1, with 13 bases aligning to TRBD2. Germline CDR1 is SGHNT and CDR2 is YYREEE (reference sequence). The CDR3 contains 14 residues. Trimming took 7 bases from V and 5 from J; bases not matched to a gene: 3. CDR3 amino acids: CASVTSGGNNEQFF. In DNA, the CDR3 is TGTGCCAGCGTGACTAGCGGGGGGAACAATGAGCAGTTCTTC.

The chain links TRBV9 to TRBJ1-2, with TRBD1 matching over 9 bases. Losses at the gene ends were 4 bases for V and 8 bases for J; bases not matched to a gene: 6. CDR3 length: 13 amino acids. Germline-derived CDR1 and CDR2 are SGDLS and YYNGEE. CDR3 in amino acids: CASSRDRVTGYTF. Written as DNA, the CDR3 is TGTGCCAGCAGCCGGGACAGGGTGACCGGCTACACCTTC.

This clone has a handful of counts. The junction departs from germline at one end; a sequencing error may be responsible. The chain carries TRBV6-5 and TRBJ2-7; tentative D call: TRBD1 (6 bases). Germline assignment: CDR1 MNHEY and CDR2 SVGAGI. This CDR3 region has 13 residues. Written as DNA, the CDR3 is TGTGCCAGCAGTCAAGGGCGACAGGACGAGCGGTACTTC. This sequence encodes CASSQGRQDERYF.

The chain uses TRBV25-1 and TRBJ1-5; TRBD1 agrees at 9 bases. V dropped 6 bases and J dropped 3; count of bases not matched to a gene: 3. CDR3 length equals 14 residues. Germline lookup yields CDR1 MGHDK and CDR2 SYGVNS. The DNA of the CDR3 is TGTGCCAGCAGCCGGACAGGGGACAATCAGCCCCAGCATTTT. Translating it yields CASSRTGDNQPQHF.

V usage is TRBV5-1 and J usage is TRBJ2-1, with a possible D match to TRBD1 (6 bases). V lost 1 base and J 1 base, leaving 12 bases between the germline ends. Looked up from germline, CDR1 is SGHRS and CDR2 is YFSETQ. CDR3 size: 16 residues. Written as DNA, the CDR3 is TGCGCCAGCAGCTTGTGGCTACAGGGTTCCTACAATGAGCAGTTCTTC. Protein product: CASSLWLQGSYNEQFF.

The chain is built from TRBV25-1 and TRBJ1-4, with TRBD1 identical over 7 bases. V trimming: 3 bases; J trimming: 7 bases; junction bases outside the gene matches: 5. Per germline, CDR1 MGHDK and CDR2 SYGVNS. This CDR3 is built from 14 residues. The CDR3 bases are TGTGCCAGCAGTGAGGGCGGGACAGTTGAAAAACTGTTTTTT. Translating gives CASSEGGTVEKLFF.

V is TRBV9 and J is TRBJ1-1, with 8 bases identical to TRBD1. Germline assignment: CDR1 SGDLS and CDR2 YYNGEE. The trim removed 3 bases at V and 6 bases at J, leaving 4 bases unmatched. CDR3 length equals 13 residues. The DNA of the CDR3 is TGTGCCAGCAGCGGACAGGGGAAGTCTGAAGCTTTCTTT. It encodes CASSGQGKSEAFF. Complete variable domain (other parts from reference TRBV9 and TRBJ1-1): DSGVTQTPKHLITATGQRVTLRCSPRSGDLSVYWYQQSLDQGLQFLIQYYNGEERAKGNILERFSAQQFPDLHSELNLSSLELGDSALYFCASSGQGKSEAFFGQGTRLTVV.

The chain links TRBV5-1 to TRBJ1-6; D remains unclear. The CDR3 totals 17 residues. Germline V gives CDR1 SGHRS, CDR2 YFSETQ. V gave up 0 bases and J gave up 0 bases, with 10 bases separating them. The CDR3 nucleotides read TGCGCCAGCAGCTTGGACCGTTTGAGCTCCTATAATTCACCCCTCCACTTT. Amino acid sequence: CASSLDRLSSYNSPLHF.